The next 19 T cell receptor beta chains were all read from a single sample in a study of radiotherapy plus CTLA-4 blockade in lung cancer (dated by TCRdb to the late 2010s). Receptor amplification or capture employed the immunoSEQ multiplex PCR assay. The clones in this table, taken by TCRdb from immuneACCESS, are in-frame only. Not every clone is retained; where verified, under half of the shortfall comes from an unresolved V gene, and the cause of the rest is unknown. The sample table lists 45,000 or so clones, 60% to 80% of them with a count of one. The ten largest clones capture around 10% of the sample. Sequenced material: peripheral blood, taken from a patient treated with radiotherapy plus ipilimumab. These receptors were obtained from a human donor with non-small cell lung cancer who had stable disease on radiotherapy plus ipilimumab.

This rearrangement joins TRBV6-1 to TRBJ2-6; 9 nucleotides align to TRBD1. The V segment lost 1 base and the J segment 0 bases; nucleotides outside the gene matches: 10. CDR3 length: 20 amino acids. Germline CDR1 MNHNS, CDR2 SASEGT. The CDR3: CASSEGGTGRTASGANVLTF. The CDR3 region has the DNA TGTGCCAGCAGTGAAGGGGGGACAGGGAGAACCGCCTCTGGGGCCAACGTCCTGACTTTC.

The chain couples TRBV7-2 to TRBJ2-7; the D is unclear. Trimming removed 5 bases from V and 0 bases from J, with 17 bases in between. The CDR3 runs to 16 residues. The germline gives CDR1 SGHTA, CDR2 FQGNSA. The CDR3 nucleotides are TGTGCCAGCAGCCAGGCGGCGCCGTCAAGCTCCTACGAGCAGTACGTC. This codes for CASSQAAPSSSYEQYV.

This chain joins TRBV10-1 and TRBJ2-3; perhaps TRBD1 as D (6 bases). The CDR3 sequence is 15 residues long. Germline assignment: CDR1 WNHNN and CDR2 SYGVQD (reference sequence). Deletions cut 0 bases from V and 3 bases from J, with 10 bases between. CDR3 DNA sequence: TGCGCCAGCAGTGAGTCTACAGGGTCGACAGATACGCAGTATTTT. Amino acids: CASSESTGSTDTQYF.

This chain uses TRBV4-3 with TRBJ2-7, with TRBD1 matching 9 bases. V gave up 0 bases and J gave up 6 bases; unmatched junction bases: 3. CDR3 size: 14 residues. The germline gives CDR1 LGHNA, CDR2 YSLEER. The chain's CDR3 is CASSQDRQGGEQYF. In DNA, the CDR3 is TGCGCCAGCAGCCAAGATCGACAGGGGGGCGAGCAGTACTTC.

The chain has TRBV11-2 and TRBJ2-7; a possible D gene is TRBD1 (6 bases). This CDR3 spans 13 amino acids. V lost 3 bases, J lost 7 bases, and 13 bases lay in between. Germline lookup yields CDR1 SGHAT and CDR2 FQNNGV. The CDR3 region has the DNA TGTGCCAGCAGCTTCTCAGGGGCGCGGGAGCAGTACTTC. This codes for CASSFSGAREQYF.

This chain connects TRBV4-1 to TRBJ2-7, with 13 bases fitting TRBD2. Trimming cost V 4 bases and J 0 bases; bases outside gene matches: 15. The CDR3 contains 20 residues. CDR1 is MGHRA and CDR2 is YSYEKL in the germline V gene. The DNA for the CDR3 is TGCGCCAGCAGCCGGGGTGCTGGACTAGCGGGGGCCCCATCCTCCTACGAGCAGTACGTC. As protein: CASSRGAGLAGAPSSYEQYV.

The chain carries TRBV27 and TRBJ2-7, with 7 bases lining up with TRBD1. Trimming cost V 6 bases and J 0 bases; bases outside gene matches: 8. CDR1 MNHEY and CDR2 SMNVEV come from the germline V gene (reference sequence). This CDR3 region has 15 residues. The CDR3 spells CASRPTGSSSYEQYF. The CDR3 DNA reads TGTGCCAGCAGACCGACAGGGTCTAGCTCCTACGAGCAGTACTTC.

The J gene is TRBJ1-2, the V gene TRBV11-2; 7 bases align to TRBD1. The germline gives CDR1 SGHAT, CDR2 FQNNGV. The CDR3 is made up of 14 amino acids. With V trimmed by 3 bases and J by 7 bases, 8 bases remained unmatched. CDR3 in DNA: TGTGCCAGCAGCTTCAAGGGGGCGGGAGGTGGCTACACCTTC. Amino acids: CASSFKGAGGGYTF. Using reference TRBV11-2 and TRBJ1-2 for the parts outside the CDR3, the full variable domain is EAGVAQSPRYKIIEKRQSVAFWCNPISGHATLYWYQQILGQGPKLLIQFQNNGVVDDSQLPKDRFSAERLKGVDSTLKIQPAKLEDSAVYLCASSFKGAGGGYTFGSGTRLTVV.

This chain links TRBV4-3 with TRBJ2-7; D might be TRBD1 or TRBD2, each matching 6 bases. Per the germline V gene, CDR1 is LGHNA and CDR2 is YSLEER. The CDR3 has 13 amino acids. The germline V and J ends were trimmed by 1 base and 6 bases, with 10 bases remaining between them. This chain's CDR3 is CASSQVQGGEQYF. The CDR3 coding sequence is TGCGCCAGCAGCCAAGTACAGGGAGGCGAGCAGTACTTC.

This clone was observed a few times. The V gene is TRBV13, the J gene TRBJ2-4; D not resolved. CDR3 length: 15 amino acids. The germline CDR1 and CDR2 sequences are PRHDT and FYEKMQ (reference sequence). The germline V and J ends were trimmed by 0 bases and 0 bases, with 6 bases remaining between them. The CDR3 spells CASSLGKGAKNIQYF. CDR3 in DNA: TGTGCCAGCAGCTTAGGGAAGGGAGCCAAAAACATTCAGTACTTC.

CDR3 loop: CATSRGGVNEQFF. The CDR3 DNA follows: TGTGCCACCAGCAGAGGGGGGGTCAATGAGCAGTTCTTC. The genes are TRBV15 and TRBJ2-1; maybe TRBD2 (6 bases). From germline, CDR1 is LNHNV and CDR2 YYDKDF (reference sequence). V lost 1 base and J lost 6, with 7 bases in between. CDR3 length equals 13 residues.

This chain connects TRBV2 to TRBJ1-2; 9 bases fit TRBD1. J gave up 8 bases and V 6 bases, and 7 bases lay outside the gene matches. Germline-derived CDR1 and CDR2 are SNHLY and FYNNEI. CDR3 size: 13 residues. The CDR3 DNA reads as TGTGCCAGCAGGGGTACAGGGGGCGGCGGCTACACCTTC. Protein: CASRGTGGGGYTF.

The genes are TRBV9 and TRBJ1-6; D not resolved. This CDR3 is 16 amino acids long. V was trimmed by 0 bases and J by 2 bases, leaving 9 bases between them. Germline V gives CDR1 SGDLS, CDR2 YYNGEE. The CDR3 DNA is TGTGCCAGCAGCGTAGGTCAGGCTCCCTATAATTCACCCCTCCACTTT. This sequence encodes CASSVGQAPYNSPLHF.

V gene TRBV5-1 combines with J gene TRBJ2-7; 10 bases are a match to TRBD1. Germline CDR1 is SGHRS and CDR2 is YFSETQ. CDR3 length: 16 amino acids. Trimming removed 4 bases from V and 9 bases from J; junction bases left unmatched: 16. CDR3 bases: TGCGCCAGCAGCACCGGAACGGAGACAGGGGGCGCGGGGCAGTACGTC. Residues: CASSTGTETGGAGQYV.

The chain couples TRBV6-5 to TRBJ1-2; D gene uncertain. Germline V gene lookup returns CDR1 MNHEY and CDR2 SVGAGI. Trimming cost V 6 bases and J 8 bases, with 7 bases left between them. The CDR3 covers 10 residues. The CDR3: CASRREGYTF. CDR3 DNA sequence: TGTGCCAGCAGGAGAGAGGGCTACACCTTC.

This clone was seen a handful of times. The chain combines TRBV14 with TRBJ1-4; TRBD1 matches at 8 bases. The junction had 8 bases not matched to a gene; V was cut back by 4 bases and J by 10 bases. The CDR3 has 14 amino acids. Germline CDR1 is SGHDN and CDR2 is FVKESK. The chain's CDR3 is CASSLGQGRAKLFF. The DNA for the CDR3 is TGTGCCAGCAGCCTCGGACAGGGTAGGGCAAAACTGTTTTTT.

The genes are TRBV27 and TRBJ2-3, with TRBD1 identical over 11 bases. V was pared by 6 bases and J by 6 bases, with 14 bases of the junction left unmatched. The germline V gene encodes CDR1 MNHEY and CDR2 SMNVEV (reference sequence). The CDR3 is made up of 17 amino acids. This CDR3 is CASRFPGQGVGGDTQYF. The CDR3 DNA reads TGTGCCAGCAGATTCCCGGGACAGGGGGTAGGAGGCGATACGCAGTATTTT.

The chain uses TRBV7-6 and TRBJ1-1, with a possible D match to TRBD1 (5 bases). V was cut by 0 bases and J by 6 bases, with 8 bases left in between. The CDR3 is 13 residues long. CDR1 and CDR2 (germline): SGHVS, FNYEAQ. The CDR3 nucleotides are TGTGCCAGCAGCTTAGCGGGGCAGGCTGAAGCTTTCTTT. Amino acids: CASSLAGQAEAFF. Complete variable domain (other parts from reference TRBV7-6 and TRBJ1-1): GAGVSQSPRYKVTKRGQDVALRCDPISGHVSLYWYRQALGQGPEFLTYFNYEAQQDKSGLPNDRFSAERPEGSISTLTIQRTEQRDSAMYRCASSLAGQAEAFFGQGTRLTVV.

The chain links TRBV15 to TRBJ1-2; 7 bases fit TRBD1. This CDR3 is built from 16 residues. Trimming took 1 base from V and 4 from J; bases not matched to a gene: 9. Germline V lookup: CDR1 LNHNV, CDR2 YYDKDF (reference sequence). The CDR3 nucleotides read TGTGCCACCAGCAGAGTGAGCCAGGGGGGGAGCTATGGCTACACCTTC. Translated: CATSRVSQGGSYGYTF.